Below, 19 T cell receptor beta chains from the same sample are listed, as sequenced in a study of brain T cells in children with intractable seizures. The protocol was immunoSEQ multiplex PCR, while the TCRdb copy is restricted to in-frame clones and leaves out a portion. The sample consists of tens of thousands of clones, 95% to 97% of them appearing once. Sequenced here: peripheral blood, sampled at surgery. The receptors were sampled from a boy under three years old with focal cortical dysplasia and intractable seizures.

The V and J genes are TRBV10-1 and TRBJ2-2; tentatively, D is TRBD1 (6 bases). The V end lost 4 bases, the J end lost 4 bases, and 7 bases lay between the germline ends. CDR1 WNHNN and CDR2 SYGVQD come from the germline V gene (reference sequence). There are 13 residues in the CDR3. The CDR3 sequence is CASSGGRTGELFF. In DNA form, the CDR3 reads TGCGCCAGCAGTGGGGGGCGCACCGGGGAGCTGTTTTTT.

The rearrangement joins TRBV27 to TRBJ2-7; 7 bases agree with TRBD1. The CDR3 is 14 amino acids. Germline assignment: CDR1 MNHEY and CDR2 SMNVEV (reference sequence). The ends lost 6 bases at V and 11 bases at J; junction bases unmatched: 16. The CDR3 bases are TGTGCCAGCAGACCGACAGGGATGGGTGTATCGGAGTACTTC. Amino acid sequence: CASRPTGMGVSEYF.

The genes are TRBV4-1 and TRBJ2-7, with D perhaps being TRBD1 or TRBD2 (5 bases each). Germline V gene sequence: CDR1 MGHRA, CDR2 YSYEKL. V lost 4 bases and J 5 bases, leaving 15 bases between the germline ends. CDR3 length equals 14 residues. This CDR3 is CASSPQRVGDEQYF. In nucleotides, the CDR3 is TGCGCCAGCAGCCCCCAAAGGGTGGGGGACGAGCAGTACTTC.

V usage is TRBV28 and J usage is TRBJ2-2; maybe TRBD2 (6 bases). The length of the CDR3 is 13 residues. Germline assignment: CDR1 MDHEN and CDR2 SYDVKM. Between the trimmed V and J ends, which lost 11 bases and 1 base, there was a span of 11 bases. CDR3 DNA sequence: TGTGCCGGAGCGGGCCAGAACACCGGGGAGCTGTTTTTT. Translation gives CAGAGQNTGELFF. The full variable domain, rest sourced from reference TRBV28 and TRBJ2-2, is DVKVTQSSRYLVKRTGEKVFLECVQDMDHENMFWYRQDPGLGLRLIYFSYDVKMKEKGDIPEGYSVSREKKERFSLILESASTNQTSMYLCAGAGQNTGELFFGEGSRLTVL.

This clone was found once. This chain uses TRBV5-4 with TRBJ1-5; D uncertain. The germline gives CDR1 SGHNT, CDR2 YYREEE (reference sequence). The length of the CDR3 is 13 residues. The V and J ends lost 0 bases and 9 bases respectively, with 10 bases between them. CDR3 DNA sequence: TGTGCCAGCAGCTTGGACAGCTCGGGGCCCCAGCATTTT. Protein sequence: CASSLDSSGPQHF. The complete variable domain, with remaining parts taken from reference TRBV5-4 and TRBJ1-5, reads ETGVTQSPTHLIKTRGQQVTLRCSSQSGHNTVSWYQQALGQGPQFIFQYYREEENGRGNFPPRFSGLQFPNYSSELNVNALELDDSALYLCASSLDSSGPQHFGDGTRLSIL.

The chain has TRBV19 and TRBJ1-5; 7 nucleotides agree with TRBD1. The junction had 12 bases not matched to a gene; V was cut back by 7 bases and J by 3 bases. Germline lookup yields CDR1 LNHDA and CDR2 SQIVND (reference sequence). The CDR3 covers 16 residues. The CDR3 coding sequence is TGTGCCAGTACCTCCAGAGTGGGACAGTACAATCAGCCCCAGCATTTT. It specifies CASTSRVGQYNQPQHF.

The chain recombines TRBV29-1 with TRBJ2-1, with 13 positions matching TRBD2. Germline CDR1 and CDR2: SQVTM and ANQGSEA. V lost 6 bases and J lost 7; bases outside the gene matches: 3. There are 13 residues in the CDR3. The CDR3: CSVSTSGRNEQFF. Written as DNA, the CDR3 is TGCAGCGTGTCGACTAGCGGGAGGAATGAGCAGTTCTTC.

This chain uses TRBV11-2 with TRBJ2-1; D gene unclear. Between the trimmed V and J ends, which lost 5 bases and 7 bases, there was a span of 6 bases. Germline V CDR1 and CDR2: SGHAT, FQNNGV. CDR3 length: 11 amino acids. The CDR3: CASSQKNEQFF. The CDR3 DNA follows: TGTGCCAGCAGCCAAAAAAATGAGCAGTTCTTC.

J is TRBJ1-3 and V is TRBV19, with D possibly TRBD1 on 6 matching bases. CDR1 and CDR2 (germline): LNHDA, SQIVND (reference sequence). This CDR3 has 18 residues. The V end lost 6 bases, the J end lost 0 bases, and 21 bases lay between the germline ends. Written as DNA, the CDR3 is TGTGCCAGTAGCCGACGTTGGGGGCAGATATCCTCTGGAAACACCATATATTTT. Amino acid sequence: CASSRRWGQISSGNTIYF.

The J gene is TRBJ2-1, the V gene TRBV18; 8 bases match TRBD1. There are 19 residues in the CDR3. The V and J ends lost 5 bases and 0 bases, in that order; junction bases with no gene match: 15. Per the germline V gene, CDR1 is KGHSH and CDR2 is LQKENI. The CDR3 region has the DNA TGTGCCAGCTCATCCGGACAGGGCCCAATTATTAGCTCCTACAATGAGCAGTTCTTC. This gives the protein CASSSGQGPIISSYNEQFF.

The chain is built from TRBV7-2 and TRBJ2-1; a weak D match, TRBD2 (6 bases). CDR3 length equals 14 residues. V lost 5 bases and J 9 bases, leaving 17 bases between the germline ends. Germline assignment: CDR1 SGHTA and CDR2 FQGNSA. This CDR3 reads CASSPRTKGGEQFF. The DNA of the CDR3 is TGTGCCAGCAGCCCACGGACTAAAGGCGGTGAGCAGTTCTTC. The full variable domain, with the rest looked up from reference TRBV7-2 and TRBJ2-1, is GAGVSQSPSNKVTEKGKDVELRCDPISGHTALYWYRQSLGQGLEFLIYFQGNSAPDKSGLPSDRFSAERTGGSVSTLTIQRTQQEDSAVYLCASSPRTKGGEQFFGPGTRLTVL.

This sequence joins TRBV19 and TRBJ2-5; the D call may be TRBD1 or TRBD2 (7 bases each). This CDR3 is 18 amino acids long. V was clipped by 3 bases and J by 4 bases, with 24 bases between them. Germline assignment: CDR1 LNHDA and CDR2 SQIVND (reference sequence). The CDR3 nucleotides are TGTGCCAGTAGTATGGGGGCAGGGAGGGGGCTTACGAGAGAGACCCAGTACTTC. Encoded protein: CASSMGAGRGLTRETQYF.

The rearrangement links TRBV6-5 to TRBJ1-5; 7 bases are shared with TRBD1. The J segment lost 4 bases and the V segment lost 4 bases, leaving 7 bases of the junction unmatched. Germline CDR1 is MNHEY and CDR2 is SVGAGI. CDR3 size: 15 residues. DNA of the CDR3: TGTGCCAGCAGTTTTCGACAGGGACGAAATCAGCCCCAGCATTTT. Its protein is CASSFRQGRNQPQHF.

This sequence joins TRBV3-1 (or the pseudogene TRBV3-2) and TRBJ2-1; 8 bases are a match to TRBD1. In germline, CDR1 is LGHDT, CDR2 YNNKEL (reference sequence). With V trimmed by 4 bases and J by 4 bases, 9 bases remained unmatched. The CDR3 consists of 16 residues. DNA of the CDR3: TGTGCCAGCAGCCGGTACCGGGACAGGCCTTACAATGAGCAGTTCTTC. Its protein is CASSRYRDRPYNEQFF.

This clone has a single count. This rearrangement joins TRBV28 to TRBJ1-2; TRBD1 matches at 12 bases. The CDR3 extends over 17 amino acids. The germline gives CDR1 MDHEN, CDR2 SYDVKM. Losses at the gene ends were 5 bases for V and 4 bases for J; bases not matched to a gene: 11. The chain's CDR3 is CASSQGQGAGFGYGYTF. CDR3 nucleotide sequence: TGTGCCAGCAGTCAGGGACAGGGGGCCGGGTTTGGCTATGGCTACACCTTC.

The chain couples TRBV5-1 to TRBJ2-3; D might be TRBD2 (5 bases). Germline assignment: CDR1 SGHRS and CDR2 YFSETQ. V was trimmed by 0 bases and J by 4 bases, leaving 15 bases between them. This CDR3 is built from 16 residues. The CDR3 DNA is TGCGCCAGCAGCTTGGGTGGCTACCACGGGGCAGATACGCAGTATTTT. Translation: CASSLGGYHGADTQYF.

This sequence joins TRBV28 and TRBJ2-3; D might be TRBD2 (6 bases). Trimming took 10 bases from V and 1 from J, leaving 12 bases between them. Germline CDR1 is MDHEN and CDR2 is SYDVKM. This CDR3 contains 13 residues. Here the CDR3 reads CATRGGGTDTQYF. The CDR3 DNA follows: TGTGCCACCCGAGGCGGGGGCACAGATACGCAGTATTTT.

The CDR3 DNA sequence: TGCGCCAGCAGCCAACAGGGGGTGAACACTGAAGCTTTCTTT. Amino acids: CASSQQGVNTEAFF. The chain recombines TRBV4-1 with TRBJ1-1; 7 bases fit TRBD1. Losses at the gene ends were 2 bases for V and 0 bases for J; bases not matched to a gene: 0. Germline CDR1 is MGHRA and CDR2 is YSYEKL. This CDR3 spans 14 amino acids.

A few counts support this clone. The V call is TRBV4-1, the J call TRBJ2-7; the D gene is possibly TRBD1 (6 bases). The V gene's germline CDR1 is MGHRA and CDR2 YSYEKL. Trimming shortened V by 3 bases and J by 6 bases, and 6 bases separated the two germline ends. The CDR3 is 11 residues long. The CDR3 region is CASSHRGEQYF. For the CDR3, the DNA is TGCGCCAGCAGCCACAGGGGCGAGCAGTACTTC.